The source of this TCR beta chain is a study of PD-L1 blockade in urothelial cancer. About the research overall: Patients, treated from about 2014 onward, received atezolizumab 1,200 mg intravenously every 3 weeks. Prior chemotherapy ranged from 0 to 3 regimens per patient. A median blood sample held roughly 150,000 T cells and tens of thousands of unique TCRs.

Time point reported: peripheral blood 6 weeks after treatment start. Patient disease was locally advanced or metastatic urothelial carcinoma. V lost 2 bases to trimming and J lost 3 bases, with 14 bases between them. Per germline, CDR1 SEHNR and CDR2 FQNEAQ (reference sequence). This CDR3 has 15 residues. Clones were sequenced by immunoSEQ multiplex PCR, and TCRdb holds only the in-frame ones, with some missing. The data contain tens of thousands of clones, 88% of them singletons. The V and J genes are TRBV7-9 and TRBJ2-7, with D tentatively TRBD1 (6 bases). The sample was PBMCs, taken around atezolizumab (anti-PD-L1) treatment. The receptor's source is a man aged 60 to 69 with urothelial cancer. The CDR3 region is CASSLTGTGFYEQYF. The CDR3 region has the DNA TGTGCCAGCAGCTTAACGGGAACAGGGTTCTACGAGCAGTACTTC.